Each of the 9 T cell receptor beta chains below was sequenced from the same sample in a study of OX40 agonist ivuxolimab in advanced cancers. Measured with immunoSEQ multiplex PCR; TCRdb has only the in-frame clones, and not every one. The sample yields roughly 100,000 clones, about 90% seen once. The source material was CD4+ or CD8+ T cells sorted from blood, sampled in a trial of the OX40 agonist ivuxolimab. These receptors all come from an adult with an advanced solid tumor such as melanoma, head and neck, liver or kidney cancer.

The V and J genes are TRBV4-1 and TRBJ2-7; 8 nucleotides line up with TRBD2. V was clipped by 4 bases and J by 6 bases; unmatched bases: 17. The CDR3 loop spans 17 amino acids. The germline CDR1 and CDR2 sequences are MGHRA and YSYEKL. CDR3 residues: CASSPGGRTSGGREQYF. The DNA of the CDR3 is TGCGCCAGCAGCCCGGGAGGGAGAACTAGCGGAGGCCGCGAGCAGTACTTC.

In the case of this clone: Distinct nucleotide sequences in the sample also encode this CDR3. DNA of the CDR3: TGTGCCTGGAGAAGCTCTGGGGCCAACGTCCTGACTTTC. Amino acid sequence: CAWRSSGANVLTF. V gene TRBV30 combines with J gene TRBJ2-6, with no clear D. Germline CDR1 GTSNPN, CDR2 SVGIG (reference sequence). The CDR3 has 13 amino acids. The V gene lost 3 bases and the J gene lost 0 bases, with 3 bases spanning the gap.

The chain recombines TRBV23-1 with TRBJ1-3, with D perhaps matching TRBD1 (5 bases). TRBV23-1 is reported as an ORF; its role is uncertain. V lost 3 bases and J 0 bases, leaving 12 bases between the germline ends. This CDR3 is 16 amino acids long. The CDR3 here is CASSHLTAPSGNTIYF. Here the CDR3 DNA reads TGCGCCAGCAGTCACCTGACAGCACCCTCTGGAAACACCATATATTTT.

The chain uses TRBV30 and TRBJ2-5; D may be TRBD2 (5 bases). CDR1 and CDR2 from the germline V gene are GTSNPN and SVGIG (reference sequence). Trimming removed 0 bases from V and 1 base from J, with 12 bases in between. The CDR3 loop spans 15 amino acids. The CDR3 bases are TGTGCCTGGAGTGTAAGGAGGTCTACCCAAGAGACCCAGTACTTC. Translating it yields CAWSVRRSTQETQYF.

The chain joins TRBV18 to TRBJ2-3; D assignment may be TRBD1 or TRBD2 (5 bases each). CDR1 and CDR2 from the germline V gene are KGHSH and LQKENI. This CDR3 has 14 amino acids. V dropped 6 bases and J dropped 4 bases, with 14 bases sitting between them. Written as DNA, the CDR3 is TGTGCCAGCTCGCCCCCGGGGCGGTCAGATACGCAGTATTTT. This encodes CASSPPGRSDTQYF. Full variable domain (remainder filled in from reference TRBV18 and TRBJ2-3): NAGVMQNPRHLVRRRGQEARLRCSPMKGHSHVYWYRQLPEEGLKFMVYLQKENIIDESGMPKERFSAEFPKEGPSILRIQQVVRGDSAAYFCASSPPGRSDTQYFGPGTRLTVL.

The genes are TRBV29-1 and TRBJ1-2; 9 nucleotides line up with TRBD1. The CDR3 spans 15 residues. The germline CDR1 and CDR2 sequences are SQVTM and ANQGSEA. The V segment lost 4 bases and the J segment 0 bases; nucleotides outside the gene matches: 6. This CDR3 is CSVGTGGRSNYGYTF. The CDR3 nucleotides are TGCAGCGTTGGAACAGGGGGCCGGTCTAACTATGGCTACACCTTC.

This chain connects TRBV7-2 to TRBJ1-3, with unresolved D. Germline V CDR1 and CDR2: SGHTA, FQGNSA. V was shortened by 5 bases and J by 0 bases, with 11 bases between the two germline ends. This CDR3 has 15 amino acids. The CDR3 loop reads CASSPDPTSGNTIYF. For the CDR3, the DNA is TGTGCCAGCAGCCCGGACCCAACCTCTGGAAACACCATATATTTT.

V and J are TRBV28 and TRBJ2-1; 7 bases match TRBD1. The CDR3 has 14 amino acids. The junction had 7 bases not matched to a gene; V was cut back by 6 bases and J by 5 bases. Germline-derived CDR1 and CDR2 are MDHEN and SYDVKM. The CDR3 loop is CASRVGGVHNEQFF. CDR3 nucleotides: TGTGCCAGCAGAGTAGGGGGCGTCCACAATGAGCAGTTCTTC.

The V call is TRBV28, the J call TRBJ2-2; TRBD1 agrees at 7 bases. The germline gives CDR1 MDHEN, CDR2 SYDVKM. The CDR3 has 14 amino acids. With V trimmed by 2 bases and J by 7 bases, 4 bases remained unmatched. CDR3 nucleotide sequence: TGTGCCAGCAGTTTAAGAGGGGGCGGCGGGGAGCTGTTTTTT. Its translation: CASSLRGGGGELFF. The full variable domain, rest sourced from reference TRBV28 and TRBJ2-2, is DVKVTQSSRYLVKRTGEKVFLECVQDMDHENMFWYRQDPGLGLRLIYFSYDVKMKEKGDIPEGYSVSREKKERFSLILESASTNQTSMYLCASSLRGGGGELFFGEGSRLTVL.